What follows is one T cell receptor (beta chain) and its context. Antigen: not known. The CDR3 runs to 16 residues. V lost 7 bases, J lost 3 bases, and 15 bases stayed unmatched. Germline-derived CDR1 and CDR2 are SEHNR and FQNEAQ (reference sequence). This sample is part of a study of Ad26.COV2.S vaccination and SARS-CoV-2 variants. Regarding the study as a whole: An underestimation of total T cell responses may have resulted from the TCR breadth and depth analyses. Participants in the vaccine arm had higher spike-specific TCR breadth; placebo recipients had lower.

Data came from immunoSEQ multiplex PCR; TCRdb stores just in-frame clones and leaves some out. The sample records some 250,000 clones, 70% to 90% being singletons. Treatment given: some 20 received Ad26.COV2.S at low or high dose, single or two shots; about 5 received placebo; per-sample allocation not given. Sampling was done on day 63 after the first vaccine or placebo injection. Source: peripheral blood, taken in a trial of Ad26.COV2.S vaccine versus placebo. This rearrangement joins TRBV7-9 to TRBJ2-7; TRBD1 matches 7 bases. This sequence was found in a person between 18 and 60 years old who received the Ad26.COV2.S COVID-19 vaccine or a placebo. The CDR3 is CASTRGAGDSGYEQYF. CDR3 DNA sequence: TGTGCCAGCACCAGGGGCGCTGGGGACAGTGGCTACGAGCAGTACTTC.